This entry lists 19 T cell receptor beta chains sequenced from one sample in a study of blood T cells in healthy people across ages (dated by TCRdb to about 2015). Libraries were built with 5' RACE. Instrument on record: Illumina HiSeq 2500. A second PCR of roughly 6 to 12 cycles was run with a J-beta primer mix and a sample-barcoded 5' primer. Starting from the raw public reads, TCRdb applied fastp trimming at Q25, assembled clones with MiXCR and retained in-frame beta chains. When rows share a CDR3 protein, they turn into one entry using the most common DNA and genes. This sample holds more than 700,000 distinct CDR3 sequences; roughly 50% were observed only once. About 38% of the sample is taken by the ten largest. Sample: blood. These receptors all stem from a man older than 75 in good health.

The rearrangement joins TRBV7-2 to TRBJ2-2, with 7 bases identical to TRBD2. The germline V gene has CDR1 SGHTA and CDR2 FQGNSA. The CDR3 totals 14 residues. Trimming removed 7 bases from V and 4 bases from J; junction bases left unmatched: 6. In DNA form, the CDR3 reads TGTGCCAGCAAAAAGGGGACTACCACCGGGGAGCTGTTTTTT. Translation gives CASKKGTTTGELFF.

There are a few counts of this clonotype. The rearrangement uses TRBV12-3 or TRBV12-4 and TRBJ2-7; D remains unclear. V lost 5 bases and J 5 bases, leaving 10 bases between the germline ends. The CDR3 runs to 12 residues. For the CDR3, the DNA is TGTGCCAGCAGTATTTGGGAAAACGAGCAGTACTTC. This gives the protein CASSIWENEQYF.

The V gene is TRBV7-9, the J gene TRBJ1-1; the D gene is possibly TRBD1 (5 bases). V was trimmed by 2 bases and J by 7 bases, leaving 14 bases between them. The CDR3 is 14 amino acids. CDR1 is SEHNR, CDR2 FQNEAQ, per germline (reference sequence). The CDR3 here is CASSLIGPGGEAFF. The CDR3 nucleotides are TGTGCCAGCAGCTTAATAGGGCCTGGGGGTGAAGCTTTCTTT.

Of note for this clonotype: Just one base apart from a much larger clone, this may be a read error. CDR3 bases: TGTGCCAGCAGTTTAGGAGGGGCACCATACAATGAGCAGTACTTC. Translating gives CASSLGGAPYNEQYF. V is TRBV28 and J is TRBJ2-7, with a possible D match to TRBD2 (6 bases). The germline V gene encodes CDR1 MDHEN and CDR2 SYDVKM. The CDR3 has 15 residues. Trimming stripped 2 bases from V and 7 bases from J, with 18 bases between.

The rearrangement uses TRBV14 and TRBJ2-3, with a tentative D call TRBD1 (6 bases). The CDR3 spans 16 residues. The V and J ends lost 0 bases and 0 bases respectively, with 10 bases between them. Germline CDR1 and CDR2: SGHDN and FVKESK. The CDR3 loop is CASSQEEDRSTDTQYF. The CDR3 nucleotides are TGTGCCAGCAGCCAAGAGGAGGACAGAAGCACAGATACGCAGTATTTT.

This clonotype came up a few times. V is TRBV6-6 and J is TRBJ1-1; unclear D gene. The V gene lost 2 bases and the J gene lost 4 bases, with 8 bases spanning the gap. Germline lookup yields CDR1 MNHNY and CDR2 SVGAGI (reference sequence). There are 13 residues in the CDR3. CDR3 protein: CASSYKVTTEAFF. In DNA, the CDR3 is TGTGCCAGCAGTTACAAGGTGACCACTGAAGCTTTCTTT.

The chain has TRBV29-1 and TRBJ2-4; D is possibly TRBD1 (6 bases). The J call could be wrong; TRBJ2-7 is a better fit for the DNA end. There are 14 residues in the CDR3. CDR1 and CDR2 (germline): SQVTM, ANQGSEA. CDR3 amino acids: CSARVGGLTYEQYF. CDR3 nucleotides: TGCAGCGCCCGAGTTGGGGGCCTTACCTACGAGCAGTACTTC.

The DNA for the CDR3 is TGTGCCAGCAGTGCCCTCGGGGGGGGGAACAATGAGCAGTTCTTC. It is translated as CASSALGGGNNEQFF. The chain carries TRBV2 and TRBJ2-1; TRBD2 agrees at 8 bases. The CDR3 runs to 15 residues. Per the germline V gene, CDR1 is SNHLY and CDR2 is FYNNEI. With 4 bases clipped from V and 5 bases from J, the junction kept 7 bases outside the gene matches.

V gene TRBV9 combines with J gene TRBJ1-6; TRBD1 aligns across 12 bases. This CDR3 has 16 residues. V was clipped by 3 bases and J by 10 bases; unmatched bases: 8. CDR1 is SGDLS, CDR2 YYNGEE, per germline. The DNA for the CDR3 is TGTGCCAGCAGCGAAGGAGGGACAGGGGGCCTCTCACCCCTCCACTTT. This codes for CASSEGGTGGLSPLHF. Variable domain in full (rest from reference TRBV9 and TRBJ1-6): DSGVTQTPKHLITATGQRVTLRCSPRSGDLSVYWYQQSLDQGLQFLIQYYNGEERAKGNILERFSAQQFPDLHSELNLSSLELGDSALYFCASSEGGTGGLSPLHFGNGTRLTVT.

This clonotype has more than one count but fewer than ten. This chain connects TRBV9 to TRBJ2-6; weak D call: TRBD2 (6 bases). There are 18 residues in the CDR3. V lost 3 bases to trimming and J lost 2 bases, with 18 bases between them. Germline V gene sequence: CDR1 SGDLS, CDR2 YYNGEE. CDR3 nucleotide sequence: TGTGCCAGCAGCGACCGGGACTCCTCTCTCGCTGGGGCCAACGTCCTGACTTTC. Translating gives CASSDRDSSLAGANVLTF.

This clonotype was seen repeatedly, ten times or more. The chain uses TRBV11-2 and TRBJ2-5, with D possibly called TRBD1 or TRBD2 (6 bases each). The germline V gene encodes CDR1 SGHAT and CDR2 FQNNGV. The CDR3 extends over 13 amino acids. V gave up 3 bases and J gave up 5 bases, with 10 bases separating them. CDR3 coding DNA: TGTGCCAGCAGCTTTAGGGGGGCCGAGACCCAGTACTTC. Protein sequence: CASSFRGAETQYF.

A few counts support this clonotype. The chain recombines TRBV5-1 with TRBJ2-7, with D perhaps being TRBD1 or TRBD2 (6 bases each). This CDR3 is built from 13 residues. Trimming shortened V by 3 bases and J by 2 bases, and 9 bases separated the two germline ends. Germline values: CDR1 SGHRS, CDR2 YFSETQ. CDR3 in DNA: TGCGCCAGCAGCTCGGGGGCGGCCTACGAGCAGTACTTC. Amino acids: CASSSGAAYEQYF.

This clonotype was seen only a few times. The rearrangement joins TRBV10-2 to TRBJ2-3, with D unresolved. The CDR3 consists of 12 residues. From germline, CDR1 is WSHSY and CDR2 SAAADI. The germline V and J ends were trimmed by 2 bases and 14 bases, with 14 bases remaining between them. The chain's CDR3 is CASSEPVGYAYF. The CDR3 DNA is TGCGCCAGCAGTGAGCCAGTGGGATACGCGTATTTT.

This clonotype was counted a few times. A much larger clone differs from this one at a single base, so this may be a read error. The chain employs TRBV29-1 and TRBJ2-3; 11 bases are shared with TRBD2. The CDR3 length is 13 residues. The J segment lost 14 bases and the V segment lost 4 bases, leaving 11 bases of the junction unmatched. Germline V CDR1 and CDR2: SQVTM, ANQGSEA. Here the CDR3 DNA reads TGCAGCGTTGTAGGTAGCGGGAGGGGATACGCGTATTTT. Its translation is CSVVGSGRGYAYF.

The chain has TRBV7-2 and TRBJ2-1; no clear D gene. The CDR3 is 13 amino acids. Germline V gives CDR1 SGHTA, CDR2 FQGNSA. Trimming pared 5 bases from V and 5 bases from J, leaving 10 bases between. CDR3 residues: CASSRPLHNEQFF. In nucleotides, the CDR3 is TGTGCCAGCAGCCGTCCTCTCCACAATGAGCAGTTCTTC.

This chain connects TRBV2 to TRBJ2-5; TRBD1 agrees at 8 bases. The end of the DNA aligns better with TRBJ2-7, so the J call may be wrong. Germline CDR1 SNHLY, CDR2 FYNNEI. This CDR3 is 14 amino acids long. The CDR3 loop reads CASLRTGGSSEQYF. The CDR3 DNA reads TGTGCCAGCTTACGAACAGGGGGGAGCAGCGAGCAGTACTTC.

This chain uses TRBV4-2 with TRBJ1-4; D uncertain. V was clipped by 7 bases and J by 4 bases, with 13 bases between them. This CDR3 comprises 14 residues. Germline V gives CDR1 LGHNA, CDR2 YNFKEQ. The chain's CDR3 is CASNERVGNEKLFF. The CDR3 region has the DNA TGTGCCAGCAATGAGAGAGTGGGTAATGAAAAACTGTTTTTT.

J is TRBJ2-1 and V is TRBV27, with a tentative D call TRBD2 (5 bases). Germline CDR1 is MNHEY and CDR2 is SMNVEV (reference sequence). CDR3 length: 12 residues. V lost 1 base to trimming and J lost 11 bases, with 9 bases between them. The CDR3 sequence is CASSLFGEKQFF. CDR3 sequence (DNA): TGTGCCAGCAGTTTATTCGGGGAGAAGCAGTTCTTC.

Remarks on this clonotype: At one of its ends the junction is not consistent with the germline gene, which may arise from a read error. The gene calls are TRBV7-2 and TRBJ1-1, with D uncertain. Germline CDR1 is SGHTA and CDR2 is FQGNSA. This CDR3 is built from 14 residues. Here the CDR3 reads CAGSLSTGPREAFF. CDR3 nucleotide sequence: TGTGCCGGCAGCTTAAGTACCGGGCCTAGGGAAGCTTTCTTT.